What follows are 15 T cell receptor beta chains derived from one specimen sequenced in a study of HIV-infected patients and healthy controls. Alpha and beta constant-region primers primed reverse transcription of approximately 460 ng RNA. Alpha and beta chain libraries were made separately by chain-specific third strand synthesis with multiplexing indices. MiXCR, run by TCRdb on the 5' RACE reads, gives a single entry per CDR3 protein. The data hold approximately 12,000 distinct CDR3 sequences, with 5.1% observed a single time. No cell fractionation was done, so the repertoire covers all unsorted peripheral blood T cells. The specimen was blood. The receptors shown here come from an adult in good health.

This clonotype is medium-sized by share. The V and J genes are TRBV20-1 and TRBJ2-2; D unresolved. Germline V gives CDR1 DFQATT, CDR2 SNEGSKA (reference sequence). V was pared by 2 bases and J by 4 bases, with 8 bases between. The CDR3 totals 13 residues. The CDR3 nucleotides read TGCAGTGCTAGACCCCACTCCACCGGGGAGCTGTTTTTT. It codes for CSARPHSTGELFF.

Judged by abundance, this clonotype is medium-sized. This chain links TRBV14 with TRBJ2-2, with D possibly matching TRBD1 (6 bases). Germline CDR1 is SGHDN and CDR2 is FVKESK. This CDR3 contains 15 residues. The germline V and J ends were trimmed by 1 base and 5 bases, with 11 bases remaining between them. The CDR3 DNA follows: TGTGCCAGCAGCCAAGGCATCAGGGGAACCGGGGAGCTGTTTTTT. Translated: CASSQGIRGTGELFF. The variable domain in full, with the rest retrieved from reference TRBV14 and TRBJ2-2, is EAGVTQFPSHSVIEKGQTVTLRCDPISGHDNLYWYRRVMGKEIKFLLHFVKESKQDESGMPNNRFLAERTGGTYSTLKVQPAELEDSGVYFCASSQGIRGTGELFFGEGSRLTVL.

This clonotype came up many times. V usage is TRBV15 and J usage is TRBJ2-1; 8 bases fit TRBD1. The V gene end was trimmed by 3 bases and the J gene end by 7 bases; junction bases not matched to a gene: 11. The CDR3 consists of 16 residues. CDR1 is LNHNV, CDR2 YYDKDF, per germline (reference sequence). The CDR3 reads CATSRKGQGTGNEQFF. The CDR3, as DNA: TGTGCCACCAGCAGGAAAGGACAGGGAACGGGGAATGAGCAGTTCTTC. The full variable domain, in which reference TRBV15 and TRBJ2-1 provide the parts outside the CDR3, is DAMVIQNPRYQVTQFGKPVTLSCSQTLNHNVMYWYQQKSSQAPKLLFHYYDKDFNNEADTPDNFQSRRPNTSFCFLDIRSPGLGDTAMYLCATSRKGQGTGNEQFFGPGTRLTVL.

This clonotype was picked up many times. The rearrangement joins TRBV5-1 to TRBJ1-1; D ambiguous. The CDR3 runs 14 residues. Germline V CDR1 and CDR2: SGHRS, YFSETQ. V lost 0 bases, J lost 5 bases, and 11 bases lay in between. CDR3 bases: TGCGCCAGCAGCTTGGGTCTGGGGAAAACTGAAGCTTTCTTT. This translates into CASSLGLGKTEAFF.

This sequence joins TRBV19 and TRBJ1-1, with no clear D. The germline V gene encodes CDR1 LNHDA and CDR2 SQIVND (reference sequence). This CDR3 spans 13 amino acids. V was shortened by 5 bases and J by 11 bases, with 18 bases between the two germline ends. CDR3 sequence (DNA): TGTGCCAGTAGTGCTGACCTAACCCGTGTGGCTTTCTTT. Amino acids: CASSADLTRVAFF.

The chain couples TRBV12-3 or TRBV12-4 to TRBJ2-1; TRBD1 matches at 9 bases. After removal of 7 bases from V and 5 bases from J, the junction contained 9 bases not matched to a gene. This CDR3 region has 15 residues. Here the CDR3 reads CASNSRDRADNEQFF. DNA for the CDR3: TGTGCCAGCAACTCCCGGGACAGGGCTGACAATGAGCAGTTCTTC.

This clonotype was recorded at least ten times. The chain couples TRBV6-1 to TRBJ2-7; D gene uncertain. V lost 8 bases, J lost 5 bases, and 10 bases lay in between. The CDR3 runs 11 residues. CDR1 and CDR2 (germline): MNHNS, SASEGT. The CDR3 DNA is TGTGCCAGCTCACGGGTCCACGAGCAGTACTTC. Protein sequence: CASSRVHEQYF.

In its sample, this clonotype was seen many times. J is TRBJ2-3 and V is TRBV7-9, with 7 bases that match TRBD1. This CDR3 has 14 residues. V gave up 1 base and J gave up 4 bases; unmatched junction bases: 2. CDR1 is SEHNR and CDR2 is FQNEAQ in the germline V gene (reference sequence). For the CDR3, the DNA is TGTGCCAGCAGCTTAGGACAGGGATCAGATACGCAGTATTTT. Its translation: CASSLGQGSDTQYF.

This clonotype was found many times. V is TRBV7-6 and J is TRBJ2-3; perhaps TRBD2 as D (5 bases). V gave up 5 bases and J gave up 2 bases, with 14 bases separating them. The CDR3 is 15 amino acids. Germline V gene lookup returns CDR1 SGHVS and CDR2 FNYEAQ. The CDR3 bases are TGTGCCAGCAGCCCAGCGGTTTCCCACACAGATACGCAGTATTTT. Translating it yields CASSPAVSHTDTQYF. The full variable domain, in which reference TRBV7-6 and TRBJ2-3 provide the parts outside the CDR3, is GAGVSQSPRYKVTKRGQDVALRCDPISGHVSLYWYRQALGQGPEFLTYFNYEAQQDKSGLPNDRFSAERPEGSISTLTIQRTEQRDSAMYRCASSPAVSHTDTQYFGPGTRLTVL.

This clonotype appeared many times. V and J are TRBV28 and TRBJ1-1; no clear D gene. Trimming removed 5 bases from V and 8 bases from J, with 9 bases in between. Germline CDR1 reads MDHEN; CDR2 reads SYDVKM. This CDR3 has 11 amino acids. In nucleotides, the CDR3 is TGTGCCAGCAGTCTTACAGAAGAAGCTTTCTTT. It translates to CASSLTEEAFF.

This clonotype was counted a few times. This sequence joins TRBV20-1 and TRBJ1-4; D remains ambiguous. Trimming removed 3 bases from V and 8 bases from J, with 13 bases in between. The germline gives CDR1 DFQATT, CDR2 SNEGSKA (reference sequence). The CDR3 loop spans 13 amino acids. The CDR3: CSASQSTGEKLFF. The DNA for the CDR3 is TGCAGTGCTAGCCAGTCGACTGGAGAAAAACTGTTTTTT.

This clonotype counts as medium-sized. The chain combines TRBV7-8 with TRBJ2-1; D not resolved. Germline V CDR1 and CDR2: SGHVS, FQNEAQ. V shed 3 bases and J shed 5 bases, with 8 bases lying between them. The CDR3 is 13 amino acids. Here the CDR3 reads CASSFLRDNEQFF. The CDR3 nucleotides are TGTGCCAGCAGCTTCCTTCGCGACAATGAGCAGTTCTTC.

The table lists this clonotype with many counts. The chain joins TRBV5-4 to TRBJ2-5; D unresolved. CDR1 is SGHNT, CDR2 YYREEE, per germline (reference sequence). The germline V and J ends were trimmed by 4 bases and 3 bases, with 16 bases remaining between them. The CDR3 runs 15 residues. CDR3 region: CASSLDPLGKETQYF. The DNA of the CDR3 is TGTGCCAGCAGCCTGGACCCGTTGGGGAAAGAGACCCAGTACTTC.

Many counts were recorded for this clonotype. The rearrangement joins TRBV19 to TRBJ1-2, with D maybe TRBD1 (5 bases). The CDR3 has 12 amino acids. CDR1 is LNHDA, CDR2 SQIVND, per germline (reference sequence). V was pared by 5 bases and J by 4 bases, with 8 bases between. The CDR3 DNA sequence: TGTGCCAGTAGTGTCAGGGCCTATGGCTACACCTTC. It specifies CASSVRAYGYTF.

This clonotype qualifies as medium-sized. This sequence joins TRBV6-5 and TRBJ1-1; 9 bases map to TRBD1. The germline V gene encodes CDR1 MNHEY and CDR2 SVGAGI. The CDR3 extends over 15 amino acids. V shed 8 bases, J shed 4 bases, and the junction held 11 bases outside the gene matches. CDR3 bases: TGTGCCAGCGGCTCCGGGACAGGGTGGGTCACTGAAGCTTTCTTT. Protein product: CASGSGTGWVTEAFF.